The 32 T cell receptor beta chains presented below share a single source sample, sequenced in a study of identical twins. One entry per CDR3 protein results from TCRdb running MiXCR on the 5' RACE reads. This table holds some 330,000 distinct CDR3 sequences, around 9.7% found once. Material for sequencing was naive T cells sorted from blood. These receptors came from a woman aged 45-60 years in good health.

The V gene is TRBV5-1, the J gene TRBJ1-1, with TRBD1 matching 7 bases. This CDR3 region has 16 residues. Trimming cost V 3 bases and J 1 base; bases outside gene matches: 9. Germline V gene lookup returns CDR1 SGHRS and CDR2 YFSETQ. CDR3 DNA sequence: TGCGCCAGCAGCTCTATTACCGGGACAGAGAACACTGAAGCTTTCTTT. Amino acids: CASSSITGTENTEAFF.

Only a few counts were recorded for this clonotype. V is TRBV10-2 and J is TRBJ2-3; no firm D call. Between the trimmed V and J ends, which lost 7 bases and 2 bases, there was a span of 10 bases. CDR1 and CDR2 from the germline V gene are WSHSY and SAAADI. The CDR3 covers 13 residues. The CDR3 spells CASKGRYTDTQYF. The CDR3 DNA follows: TGCGCCAGCAAGGGCAGATACACAGATACGCAGTATTTT.

CDR3 sequence (DNA): TGCAGTGCGACCGGGACAGGGGACGAAAAACTGTTTTTT. This sequence encodes CSATGTGDEKLFF. The V and J genes are TRBV20-1 and TRBJ1-4, with 10 positions matching TRBD1. The CDR3 is 13 amino acids. Germline V lookup: CDR1 DFQATT, CDR2 SNEGSKA (reference sequence). Unmatched junction bases numbered 6, after V lost 6 bases and J lost 8 bases.

The CDR3 region has the DNA TGCGCCAGCAGCCGAACCCGACAGACAGGAGGCGCAGATACGCAGTATTTT. It is translated as CASSRTRQTGGADTQYF. The gene calls are TRBV5-1 and TRBJ2-3; D perhaps matches TRBD1 (6 bases). Germline loops: CDR1 SGHRS, CDR2 YFSETQ. There are 17 residues in the CDR3. Trimming shortened V by 4 bases and J by 4 bases, and 22 bases separated the two germline ends. Complete variable domain (other parts from reference TRBV5-1 and TRBJ2-3): KAGVTQTPRYLIKTRGQQVTLSCSPISGHRSVSWYQQTPGQGLQFLFEYFSETQRNKGNFPGRFSGRQFSNSRSEMNVSTLELGDSALYLCASSRTRQTGGADTQYFGPGTRLTVL.

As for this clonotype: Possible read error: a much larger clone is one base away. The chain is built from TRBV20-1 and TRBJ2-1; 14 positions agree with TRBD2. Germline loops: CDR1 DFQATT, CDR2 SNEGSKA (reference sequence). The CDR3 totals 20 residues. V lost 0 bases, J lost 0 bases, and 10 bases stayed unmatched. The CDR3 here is CSARDLRTSGRSISYNEQFF. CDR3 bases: TGCAGTGCTAGAGATCTCAGGACTAGCGGGAGGTCTATCTCCTACAATGAGCAGTTCTTC.

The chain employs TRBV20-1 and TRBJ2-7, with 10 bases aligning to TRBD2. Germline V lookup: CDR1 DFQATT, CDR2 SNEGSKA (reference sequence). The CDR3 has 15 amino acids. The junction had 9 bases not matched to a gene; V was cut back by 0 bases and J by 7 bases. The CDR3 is CSAREAASGSWEQYV. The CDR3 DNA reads TGCAGTGCTAGAGAGGCGGCTAGCGGGAGTTGGGAGCAGTACGTC.

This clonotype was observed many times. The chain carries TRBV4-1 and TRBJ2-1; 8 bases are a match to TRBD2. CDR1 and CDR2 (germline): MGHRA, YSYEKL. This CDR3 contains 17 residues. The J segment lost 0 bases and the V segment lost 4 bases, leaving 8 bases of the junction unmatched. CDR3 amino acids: CASSRTSQKSSYNEQFF. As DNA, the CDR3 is TGCGCCAGCAGCCGGACTAGCCAAAAAAGCTCCTACAATGAGCAGTTCTTC.

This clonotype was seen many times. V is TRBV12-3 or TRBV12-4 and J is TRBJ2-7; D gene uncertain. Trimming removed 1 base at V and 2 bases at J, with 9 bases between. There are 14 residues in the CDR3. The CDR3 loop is CASSLVIGTYEQYF. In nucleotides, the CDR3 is TGTGCCAGCAGTTTAGTAATAGGGACCTACGAGCAGTACTTC.

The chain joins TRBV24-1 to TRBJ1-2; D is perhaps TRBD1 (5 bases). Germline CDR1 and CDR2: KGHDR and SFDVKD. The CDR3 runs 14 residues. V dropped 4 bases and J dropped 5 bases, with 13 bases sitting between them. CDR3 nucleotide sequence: TGTGCCACCAGTGACCCGGGACGGATGTATGGCTACACCTTC. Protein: CATSDPGRMYGYTF.

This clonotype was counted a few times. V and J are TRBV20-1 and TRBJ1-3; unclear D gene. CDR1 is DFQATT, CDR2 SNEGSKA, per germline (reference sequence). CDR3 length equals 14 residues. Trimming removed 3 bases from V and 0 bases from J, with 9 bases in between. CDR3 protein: CSASGKTSGNTIYF. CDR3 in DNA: TGCAGTGCTAGCGGGAAGACCTCTGGAAACACCATATATTTT.

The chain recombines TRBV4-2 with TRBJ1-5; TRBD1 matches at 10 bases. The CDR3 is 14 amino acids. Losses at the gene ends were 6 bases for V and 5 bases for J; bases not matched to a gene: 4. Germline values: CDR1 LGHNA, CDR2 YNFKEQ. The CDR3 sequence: CASRGDRGDQPQHF. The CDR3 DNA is TGTGCCAGCAGAGGGGACAGGGGAGATCAGCCCCAGCATTTT.

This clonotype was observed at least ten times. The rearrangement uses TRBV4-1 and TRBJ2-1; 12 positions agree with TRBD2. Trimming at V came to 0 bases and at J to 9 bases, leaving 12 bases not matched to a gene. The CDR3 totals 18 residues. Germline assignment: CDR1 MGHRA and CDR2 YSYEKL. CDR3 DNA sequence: TGCGCCAGCAGCCAAGACCCTGCAATGGGACTAGCGGGTTCTGAGCAGTTCTTC. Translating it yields CASSQDPAMGLAGSEQFF.

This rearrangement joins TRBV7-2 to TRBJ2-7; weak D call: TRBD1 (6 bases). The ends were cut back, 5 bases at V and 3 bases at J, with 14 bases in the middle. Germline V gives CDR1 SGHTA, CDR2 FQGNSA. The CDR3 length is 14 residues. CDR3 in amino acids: CASSGTLSGYEQYF. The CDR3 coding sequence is TGTGCCAGCAGCGGGACACTATCGGGCTACGAGCAGTACTTC.

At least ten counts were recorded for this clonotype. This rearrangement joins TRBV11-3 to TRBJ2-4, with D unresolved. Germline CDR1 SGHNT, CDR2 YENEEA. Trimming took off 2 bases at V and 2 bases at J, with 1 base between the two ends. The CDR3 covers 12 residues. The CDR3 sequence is CASSLTKNIQYF. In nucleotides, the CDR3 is TGTGCCAGCAGCTTAACCAAAAACATTCAGTACTTC.

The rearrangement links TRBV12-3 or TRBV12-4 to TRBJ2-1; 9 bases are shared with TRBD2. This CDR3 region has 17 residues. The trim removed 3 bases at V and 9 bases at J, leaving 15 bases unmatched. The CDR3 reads CASSFGGVAGGPGEQFF. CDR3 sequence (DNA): TGTGCCAGCAGTTTTGGTGGTGTGGCGGGAGGGCCCGGTGAGCAGTTCTTC.

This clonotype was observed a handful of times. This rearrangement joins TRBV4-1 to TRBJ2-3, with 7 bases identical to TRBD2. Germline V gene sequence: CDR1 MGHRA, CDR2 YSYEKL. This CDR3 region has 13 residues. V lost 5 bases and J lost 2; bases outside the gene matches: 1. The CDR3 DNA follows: TGCGCCAGCAGCGCGGGGGTCACAGATACGCAGTATTTT. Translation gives CASSAGVTDTQYF.

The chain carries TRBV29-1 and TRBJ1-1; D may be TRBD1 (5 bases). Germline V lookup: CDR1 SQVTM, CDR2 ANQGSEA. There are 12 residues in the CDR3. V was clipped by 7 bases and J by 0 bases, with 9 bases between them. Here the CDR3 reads CSGRQMNTEAFF. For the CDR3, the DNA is TGCAGCGGGAGACAGATGAACACTGAAGCTTTCTTT. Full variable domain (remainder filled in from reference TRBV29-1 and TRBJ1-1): SAVISQKPSRDICQRGTSLTIQCQVDSQVTMMFWYRQQPGQSLTLIATANQGSEATYESGFVIDKFPISRPNLTFSTLTVSNMSPEDSSIYLCSGRQMNTEAFFGQGTRLTVV.

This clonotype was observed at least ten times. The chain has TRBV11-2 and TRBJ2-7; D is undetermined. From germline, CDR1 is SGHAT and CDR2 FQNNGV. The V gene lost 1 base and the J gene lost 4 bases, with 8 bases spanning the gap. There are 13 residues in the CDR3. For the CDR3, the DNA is TGTGCCAGCAGCTTAGTATGGGGATACGAGCAGTACGTC. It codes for CASSLVWGYEQYV.

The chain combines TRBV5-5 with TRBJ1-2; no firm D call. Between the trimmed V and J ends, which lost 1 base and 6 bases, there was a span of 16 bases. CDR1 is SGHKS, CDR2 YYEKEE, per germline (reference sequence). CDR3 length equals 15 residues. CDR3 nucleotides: TGTGCCAGCAGCTTGACATTTTCCACCCCGGATGGCTACACCTTC. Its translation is CASSLTFSTPDGYTF.

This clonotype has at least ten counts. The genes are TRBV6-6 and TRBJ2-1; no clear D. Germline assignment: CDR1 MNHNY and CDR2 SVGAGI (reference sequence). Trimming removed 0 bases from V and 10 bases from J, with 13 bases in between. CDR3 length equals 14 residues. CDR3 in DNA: TGTGCCAGCAGTTACTCGATTAAGGGCAGCGAGCAGTTCTTC. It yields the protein CASSYSIKGSEQFF.

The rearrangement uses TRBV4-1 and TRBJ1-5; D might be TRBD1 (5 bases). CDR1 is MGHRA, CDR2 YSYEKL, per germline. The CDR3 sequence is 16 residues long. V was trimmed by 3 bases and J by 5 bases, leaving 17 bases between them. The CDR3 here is CASSQWGSQRDQPQHF. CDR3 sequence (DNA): TGCGCCAGCAGCCAGTGGGGGAGTCAGAGAGATCAGCCCCAGCATTTT.

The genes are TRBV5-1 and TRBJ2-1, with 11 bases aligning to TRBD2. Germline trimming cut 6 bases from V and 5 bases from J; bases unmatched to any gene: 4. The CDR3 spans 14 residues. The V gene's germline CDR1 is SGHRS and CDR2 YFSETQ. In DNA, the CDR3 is TGCGCCAGCACGATAGCGGGAGGGAACAATGAGCAGTTCTTC. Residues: CASTIAGGNNEQFF. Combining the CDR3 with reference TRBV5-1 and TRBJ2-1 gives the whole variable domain KAGVTQTPRYLIKTRGQQVTLSCSPISGHRSVSWYQQTPGQGLQFLFEYFSETQRNKGNFPGRFSGRQFSNSRSEMNVSTLELGDSALYLCASTIAGGNNEQFFGPGTRLTVL.

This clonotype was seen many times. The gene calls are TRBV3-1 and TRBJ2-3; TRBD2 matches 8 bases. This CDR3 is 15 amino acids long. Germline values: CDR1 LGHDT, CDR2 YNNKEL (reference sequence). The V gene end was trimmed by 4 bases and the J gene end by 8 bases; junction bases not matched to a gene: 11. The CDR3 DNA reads TGTGCCAGCAGCCCCAGGGCCGGGGCGGGGGGTACGCAGTATTTT. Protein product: CASSPRAGAGGTQYF.

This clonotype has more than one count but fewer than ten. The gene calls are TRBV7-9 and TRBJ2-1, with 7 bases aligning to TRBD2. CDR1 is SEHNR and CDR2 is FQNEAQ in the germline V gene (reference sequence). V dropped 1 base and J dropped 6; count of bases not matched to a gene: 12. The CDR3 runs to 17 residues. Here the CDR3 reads CASSLGVPGLPPNEQFF. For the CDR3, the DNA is TGTGCCAGCAGCTTAGGAGTCCCGGGACTACCTCCCAATGAGCAGTTCTTC.

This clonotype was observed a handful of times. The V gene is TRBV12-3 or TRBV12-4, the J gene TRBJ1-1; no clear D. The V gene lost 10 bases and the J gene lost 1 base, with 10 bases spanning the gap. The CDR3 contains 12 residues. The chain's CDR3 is CATRATNTEAFF. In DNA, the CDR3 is TGTGCCACCCGGGCAACGAACACTGAAGCTTTCTTT.

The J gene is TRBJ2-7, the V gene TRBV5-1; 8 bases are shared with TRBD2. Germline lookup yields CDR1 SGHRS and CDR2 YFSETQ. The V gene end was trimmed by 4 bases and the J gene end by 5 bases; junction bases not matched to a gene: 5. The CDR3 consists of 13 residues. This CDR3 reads CASSPAGGNEQYF. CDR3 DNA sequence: TGCGCCAGCAGCCCCGCGGGAGGCAACGAGCAGTACTTC. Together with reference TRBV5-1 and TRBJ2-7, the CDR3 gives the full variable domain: KAGVTQTPRYLIKTRGQQVTLSCSPISGHRSVSWYQQTPGQGLQFLFEYFSETQRNKGNFPGRFSGRQFSNSRSEMNVSTLELGDSALYLCASSPAGGNEQYFGPGTRLTVT.

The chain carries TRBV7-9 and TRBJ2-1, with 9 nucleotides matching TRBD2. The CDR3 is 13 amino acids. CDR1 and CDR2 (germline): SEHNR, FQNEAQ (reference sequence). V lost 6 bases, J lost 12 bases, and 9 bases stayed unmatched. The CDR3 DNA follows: TGTGCCAGCAGTCACGCTAGCGGGATAACGCAGTTCTTC. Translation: CASSHASGITQFF.

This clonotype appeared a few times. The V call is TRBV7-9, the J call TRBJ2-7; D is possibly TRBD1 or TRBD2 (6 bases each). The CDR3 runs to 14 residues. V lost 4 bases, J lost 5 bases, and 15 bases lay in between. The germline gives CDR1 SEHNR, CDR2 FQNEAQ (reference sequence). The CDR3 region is CASSWTAREDEQYF. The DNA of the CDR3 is TGTGCCAGCAGCTGGACAGCGAGGGAGGACGAGCAGTACTTC.

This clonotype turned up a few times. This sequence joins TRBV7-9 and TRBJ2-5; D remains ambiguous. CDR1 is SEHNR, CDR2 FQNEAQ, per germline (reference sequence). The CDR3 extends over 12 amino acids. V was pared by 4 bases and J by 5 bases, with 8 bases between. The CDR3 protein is CASSSLPETQYF. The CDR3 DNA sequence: TGTGCCAGCAGCTCTCTCCCGGAGACCCAGTACTTC.

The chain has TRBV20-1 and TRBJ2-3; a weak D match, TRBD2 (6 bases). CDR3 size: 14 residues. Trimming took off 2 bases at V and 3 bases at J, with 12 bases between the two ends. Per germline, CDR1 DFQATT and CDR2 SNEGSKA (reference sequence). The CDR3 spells CSARITLATDTQYF. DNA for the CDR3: TGCAGTGCTAGAATCACGCTAGCGACAGATACGCAGTATTTT.

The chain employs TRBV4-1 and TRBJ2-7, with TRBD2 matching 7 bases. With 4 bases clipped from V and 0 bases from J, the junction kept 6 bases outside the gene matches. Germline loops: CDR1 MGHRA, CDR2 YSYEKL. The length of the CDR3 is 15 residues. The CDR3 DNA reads TGCGCCAGCAGCCTACAAGGCGGGGGCTCCTACGAGCAGTACTTC. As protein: CASSLQGGGSYEQYF.

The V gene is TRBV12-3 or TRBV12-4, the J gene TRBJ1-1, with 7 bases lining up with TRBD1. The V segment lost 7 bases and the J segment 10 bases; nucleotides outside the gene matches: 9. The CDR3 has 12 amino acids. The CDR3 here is CASILVDRAAFF. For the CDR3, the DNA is TGTGCCAGCATCTTGGTAGACAGGGCAGCTTTCTTT.